These 32 T cell receptor beta chains were sequenced from one sample in a study of control samples from healthy donors and cancer patients. The data were produced by immunoSEQ multiplex PCR, yet TCRdb's version contains in-frame clones alone and is incomplete. Found here are about 180,000 clones, around 94% of them singletons; the top ten hold about 1.4%. The sequenced material came from blood. The receptors shown here come from a man aged 25 to 45 in good health.

The sample holds one count of this clone. V usage is TRBV2 and J usage is TRBJ2-2, with a tentative D call TRBD1 (5 bases). The CDR3 is made up of 14 amino acids. CDR1 SNHLY and CDR2 FYNNEI come from the germline V gene. Trimming pared 2 bases from V and 6 bases from J, leaving 10 bases between. In DNA, the CDR3 is TGTGCCAGCAGTGAAACGCGACAGCCCGGGGAGCTGTTTTTT. Protein product: CASSETRQPGELFF.

The rearrangement uses TRBV5-1 and TRBJ1-2; 8 bases are shared with TRBD1. CDR3 length equals 15 residues. The germline V gene encodes CDR1 SGHRS and CDR2 YFSETQ. V trimming: 4 bases; J trimming: 4 bases; junction bases outside the gene matches: 9. CDR3: CASSTDRVGSYGYTF. The CDR3 DNA follows: TGCGCCAGCAGCACGGACAGGGTGGGAAGCTATGGCTACACCTTC.

V gene TRBV4-3 combines with J gene TRBJ1-2; possibly TRBD1 for D (5 bases). This CDR3 is 15 amino acids long. Germline V gene data show CDR1 as LGHNA and CDR2 as YSLEER. Trimming pared 0 bases from V and 5 bases from J, leaving 13 bases between. CDR3 nucleotides: TGCGCCAGCAGCCAAGAGGGGCCGCCCGAATATGGCTACACCTTC. Translation gives CASSQEGPPEYGYTF.

This chain uses TRBV5-4 with TRBJ1-6; TRBD1 matches 7 bases. This CDR3 contains 16 residues. CDR1 SGHNT and CDR2 YYREEE come from the germline V gene (reference sequence). Trimming removed 4 bases from V and 5 bases from J; junction bases left unmatched: 9. This CDR3 is CASSPAGQTNNSPLHF. As DNA, the CDR3 is TGTGCCAGCAGCCCGGCGGGACAGACTAATAATTCACCCCTCCACTTT.

The rearrangement joins TRBV7-9 to TRBJ2-3; 12 bases align to TRBD2. Germline lookup yields CDR1 SEHNR and CDR2 FQNEAQ (reference sequence). The J segment lost 4 bases and the V segment lost 6 bases, leaving 5 bases of the junction unmatched. This CDR3 region has 15 residues. CDR3 amino acids: CASRTSGSLSDTQYF. Written as DNA, the CDR3 is TGTGCCAGCAGGACTAGCGGGAGTTTGTCAGATACGCAGTATTTT.

The V gene is TRBV7-8, the J gene TRBJ1-1; D unresolved. Germline CDR1 is SGHVS and CDR2 is FQNEAQ. The ends were cut back, 1 base at V and 8 bases at J, with 20 bases in the middle. There are 16 residues in the CDR3. The CDR3 DNA is TGTGCCAGCAGCTTAGAAATTTCCGGCAGGCTTTCGGAAGCTTTCTTT. It is translated as CASSLEISGRLSEAFF.

This clone appeared a single time. J is TRBJ2-2 and V is TRBV5-1; D could derive from TRBD1 or TRBD2 (5 bases each). Germline CDR1 is SGHRS and CDR2 is YFSETQ. The CDR3 loop spans 14 amino acids. With 2 bases removed from V and 4 bases from J, the gap between germline ends came to 9 bases. The CDR3 protein is CASSLGEPTGELFF. Here the CDR3 DNA reads TGCGCCAGCAGCTTAGGGGAGCCCACCGGGGAGCTGTTTTTT.

The chain employs TRBV28 and TRBJ2-5; TRBD1 aligns across 8 bases. The CDR3 is made up of 15 amino acids. The J segment lost 3 bases and the V segment lost 5 bases, leaving 8 bases of the junction unmatched. The germline V gene has CDR1 MDHEN and CDR2 SYDVKM. CDR3 amino acids: CASSTYKDREETQYF. The CDR3 bases are TGTGCCAGCAGTACCTATAAGGACAGGGAAGAGACCCAGTACTTC.

This chain links TRBV24-1 with TRBJ2-5, with D possibly matching TRBD2 (6 bases). The germline V gene encodes CDR1 KGHDR and CDR2 SFDVKD. CDR3 length equals 15 residues. V was pared by 5 bases and J by 4 bases, with 16 bases between. CDR3 region: CATSARGGGAETQYF. The CDR3 DNA reads TGTGCCACCAGTGCACGAGGAGGAGGGGCAGAGACCCAGTACTTC.

A remark on this clone: An end of the junction differs from the germline gene, which may be a read error. V gene TRBV29-1 combines with J gene TRBJ1-4; weak D call: TRBD1 (5 bases). The CDR3 is 9 amino acids. From germline, CDR1 is SQVTM and CDR2 ANQGSEA. CDR3 region: CSGGGACTF. The CDR3 DNA follows: TGCAGCGGGGGCGGGGCTTGTACTTTT.

The gene calls are TRBV5-1 and TRBJ1-5, with 10 bases aligning to TRBD1. The junction had 1 base not matched to a gene; V was cut back by 4 bases and J by 0 bases. This CDR3 region has 15 residues. From germline, CDR1 is SGHRS and CDR2 YFSETQ. The CDR3: CASSRQGASNQPQHF. The CDR3 coding sequence is TGCGCCAGCAGCAGACAGGGGGCTAGCAATCAGCCCCAGCATTTT.

The chain recombines TRBV7-2 with TRBJ1-5; TRBD1 is a possible D gene (6 bases). V lost 10 bases and J lost 0, with 10 bases in between. In germline, CDR1 is SGHTA, CDR2 FQGNSA. This CDR3 comprises 13 residues. This CDR3 reads CATQGFSNQPQHF. In DNA form, the CDR3 reads TGTGCCACCCAGGGGTTTAGCAATCAGCCCCAGCATTTT.

The chain combines TRBV5-4 with TRBJ1-4, with 9 bases fitting TRBD1. The CDR3 spans 15 residues. Trimming cost V 2 bases and J 8 bases; bases outside gene matches: 7. The germline V gene encodes CDR1 SGHNT and CDR2 YYREEE (reference sequence). The CDR3 DNA follows: TGTGCCAGCAGCTTCAAACAGGGGGCGCAGGAAAAACTGTTTTTT. Translated: CASSFKQGAQEKLFF.

This sequence joins TRBV27 and TRBJ2-7; no firm D call. Trimming took 5 bases from V and 4 from J, leaving 18 bases between them. CDR1 MNHEY and CDR2 SMNVEV come from the germline V gene (reference sequence). This CDR3 is 15 amino acids long. For the CDR3, the DNA is TGTGCCAGCAGTCCTAGGGCAGTCGGTCGGTACGAGCAGTACTTC. It yields the protein CASSPRAVGRYEQYF.

The rearrangement uses TRBV4-3 and TRBJ1-1, with 7 positions matching TRBD1. The CDR3 is made up of 17 amino acids. The germline gives CDR1 LGHNA, CDR2 YSLEER. After removal of 4 bases from V and 6 bases from J, the junction contained 17 bases not matched to a gene. The CDR3 loop reads CASSRGGGGRARAEAFF. CDR3 DNA: TGCGCCAGCAGCCGAGGAGGGGGCGGCAGGGCGCGTGCTGAAGCTTTCTTT.

The gene calls are TRBV28 and TRBJ2-5; TRBD1 is a possible D gene (8 bases). The ends were cut back, 3 bases at V and 5 bases at J, with 16 bases in the middle. Germline V lookup: CDR1 MDHEN, CDR2 SYDVKM. CDR3 length: 15 amino acids. The CDR3: CASSFGQGGGETQYF. In DNA, the CDR3 is TGTGCCAGCAGTTTTGGACAGGGAGGGGGCGAGACCCAGTACTTC.

This clone was observed a few times. The rearrangement uses TRBV5-6 and TRBJ2-3; 13 nucleotides line up with TRBD2. The V gene's germline CDR1 is SGHDT and CDR2 YYEEEE. The trim removed 4 bases at V and 7 bases at J, leaving 6 bases unmatched. The CDR3 is made up of 15 amino acids. DNA of the CDR3: TGTGCCAGCAGCCCACTAGCGGGGGGGCCGCATACGCAGTATTTT. Protein sequence: CASSPLAGGPHTQYF.

V gene TRBV7-9 combines with J gene TRBJ1-5; D unresolved. The CDR3 loop spans 13 amino acids. The V and J ends lost 1 base and 5 bases respectively, with 6 bases between them. Germline V lookup: CDR1 SEHNR, CDR2 FQNEAQ (reference sequence). The CDR3, as DNA: TGTGCCAGCAGCTTAGGACGGGATCAGCCCCAGCATTTT. Translating it yields CASSLGRDQPQHF.

The chain joins TRBV10-3 to TRBJ1-5, with a possible D match to TRBD1 (5 bases). This CDR3 comprises 17 residues. Germline values: CDR1 ENHRY, CDR2 SYGVKD. V was trimmed by 3 bases and J by 2 bases, leaving 17 bases between them. CDR3 amino acids: CAISDWGTLPGNQPQHF. DNA for the CDR3: TGTGCCATCAGTGATTGGGGGACTCTCCCGGGCAATCAGCCCCAGCATTTT.

CDR3: CASSLGLGQSSYNSPLHF. The DNA of the CDR3 is TGCGCCAGCAGCTTGGGCCTAGGACAGAGCTCCTATAATTCACCCCTCCACTTT. V gene TRBV5-1 combines with J gene TRBJ1-6, with D possibly being TRBD1 (6 bases). Looked up from germline, CDR1 is SGHRS and CDR2 is YFSETQ. The CDR3 contains 18 residues. V lost 0 bases and J lost 0, with 13 bases in between. Supplemented by reference TRBV5-1 and TRBJ1-6, the full variable domain reads KAGVTQTPRYLIKTRGQQVTLSCSPISGHRSVSWYQQTPGQGLQFLFEYFSETQRNKGNFPGRFSGRQFSNSRSEMNVSTLELGDSALYLCASSLGLGQSSYNSPLHFGNGTRLTVT.

The V gene is TRBV14, the J gene TRBJ1-5; D gene ambiguous. Germline V CDR1 and CDR2: SGHDN, FVKESK. The length of the CDR3 is 13 residues. The V and J ends lost 5 bases and 7 bases respectively, with 12 bases between them. Written as DNA, the CDR3 is TGTGCCAGCAGCGGCGGGATAGGGCAGCCCCAGCATTTT. This translates into CASSGGIGQPQHF.

The CDR3 reads CASSIAEGVNEQFF. The CDR3 region has the DNA TGTGCCAGTAGTATCGCGGAGGGGGTCAATGAGCAGTTCTTC. The rearrangement uses TRBV19 and TRBJ2-1, with D possibly being TRBD1 or TRBD2 (6 bases each). The CDR3 runs to 14 residues. Germline values: CDR1 LNHDA, CDR2 SQIVND (reference sequence). V was cut by 3 bases and J by 6 bases, with 12 bases left in between.

The chain carries TRBV2 and TRBJ1-5, with D unresolved. This CDR3 is built from 14 residues. Germline loops: CDR1 SNHLY, CDR2 FYNNEI. Trimming cost V 7 bases and J 5 bases, with 15 bases left between them. CDR3 in amino acids: CASTSTNRDQPQHF. The CDR3 coding sequence is TGTGCCAGCACGAGCACGAATAGGGATCAGCCCCAGCATTTT.

The chain couples TRBV10-3 to TRBJ1-5; D possibly corresponds to TRBD1 (5 bases). Trimming removed 3 bases at V and 6 bases at J, with 9 bases between. The CDR3 length is 13 residues. Germline V CDR1 and CDR2: ENHRY, SYGVKD. This CDR3 reads CAISDPGGQPQHF. In DNA, the CDR3 is TGTGCCATCAGTGACCCCGGGGGTCAGCCCCAGCATTTT.

This rearrangement joins TRBV12-3 or TRBV12-4 to TRBJ2-1, with D unresolved. The CDR3 is 13 amino acids. V was cut by 8 bases and J by 0 bases, with 8 bases left in between. The CDR3: CASLRHSYNEQFF. The CDR3 bases are TGTGCCAGCTTGCGACACTCCTACAATGAGCAGTTCTTC.

This chain's CDR3 is CAISLDGFYGYTF. The CDR3 DNA reads TGTGCCATCAGCCTCGACGGCTTCTATGGCTACACCTTC. The rearrangement links TRBV10-3 to TRBJ1-2, with no clear D. In germline, CDR1 is ENHRY, CDR2 SYGVKD. There are 13 residues in the CDR3. With 6 bases removed from V and 4 bases from J, the gap between germline ends came to 12 bases.

With respect to this clone: Other nucleotide sequences from this sample produce the same CDR3. This chain links TRBV9 with TRBJ2-3; D is ambiguous. The CDR3 has 13 residues. V lost 0 bases to trimming and J lost 4 bases, with 6 bases between them. Germline V gives CDR1 SGDLS, CDR2 YYNGEE. CDR3 region: CASSVAGADTQYF. CDR3 nucleotides: TGTGCCAGCAGCGTAGCTGGGGCAGATACGCAGTATTTT.

This chain joins TRBV18 and TRBJ2-2; 9 bases are shared with TRBD1. CDR3 length: 17 amino acids. Trimming took 1 base from V and 2 from J; bases not matched to a gene: 5. The germline gives CDR1 KGHSH, CDR2 LQKENI. The CDR3 nucleotides are TGTGCCAGCTCACCACGAGGGACAGGGCCAAACACCGGGGAGCTGTTTTTT. Translated, it gives CASSPRGTGPNTGELFF.

The chain couples TRBV7-8 to TRBJ2-1, with TRBD2 as a possible D gene (9 bases). Deletions cut 5 bases from V and 6 bases from J, with 23 bases between. Germline V gene data show CDR1 as SGHVS and CDR2 as FQNEAQ. There are 17 residues in the CDR3. The CDR3 is CASSRTWTGRGGNEQFF. Written as DNA, the CDR3 is TGTGCCAGCAGCCGGACTTGGACAGGGCGGGGGGGCAATGAGCAGTTCTTC. Full variable domain (remainder filled in from reference TRBV7-8 and TRBJ2-1): GAGVSQSPRYKVAKRGQDVALRCDPISGHVSLFWYQQALGQGPEFLTYFQNEAQLDKSGLPSDRFFAERPEGSVSTLKIQRTQQEDSAVYLCASSRTWTGRGGNEQFFGPGTRLTVL.

The sample holds one count of this clone. V gene TRBV7-9 combines with J gene TRBJ2-3; TRBD2 aligns across 12 bases. This CDR3 spans 15 amino acids. Germline V gene sequence: CDR1 SEHNR, CDR2 FQNEAQ (reference sequence). The V and J ends lost 5 bases and 5 bases, in that order; junction bases with no gene match: 5. In DNA, the CDR3 is TGTGCCAGCAGCCCCGGACTAGCGGGATTAGATACGCAGTATTTT. Its translation is CASSPGLAGLDTQYF. Variable domain in full (rest from reference TRBV7-9 and TRBJ2-3): DTGVSQNPRHKITKRGQNVTFRCDPISEHNRLYWYRQTLGQGPEFLTYFQNEAQLEKSRLLSDRFSAERPKGSFSTLEIQRTEQGDSAMYLCASSPGLAGLDTQYFGPGTRLTVL.

The chain couples TRBV10-3 to TRBJ1-2; a possible D gene is TRBD1 (6 bases). The V end lost 4 bases, the J end lost 2 bases, and 14 bases lay between the germline ends. This CDR3 contains 15 residues. Germline V gene sequence: CDR1 ENHRY, CDR2 SYGVKD. The CDR3 reads CAISVNLQGNYGYTF. The CDR3 DNA reads as TGTGCCATCAGTGTCAATCTTCAGGGGAACTATGGCTACACCTTC.

J is TRBJ2-2 and V is TRBV6-1, with D uncertain. CDR3 length: 16 amino acids. V lost 2 bases to trimming and J lost 2 bases, with 12 bases between them. The germline V gene encodes CDR1 MNHNS and CDR2 SASEGT. CDR3 DNA: TGTGCCAGCAGTGAACTCCCCGCCCAAAACACCGGGGAGCTGTTTTTT. Translated: CASSELPAQNTGELFF.